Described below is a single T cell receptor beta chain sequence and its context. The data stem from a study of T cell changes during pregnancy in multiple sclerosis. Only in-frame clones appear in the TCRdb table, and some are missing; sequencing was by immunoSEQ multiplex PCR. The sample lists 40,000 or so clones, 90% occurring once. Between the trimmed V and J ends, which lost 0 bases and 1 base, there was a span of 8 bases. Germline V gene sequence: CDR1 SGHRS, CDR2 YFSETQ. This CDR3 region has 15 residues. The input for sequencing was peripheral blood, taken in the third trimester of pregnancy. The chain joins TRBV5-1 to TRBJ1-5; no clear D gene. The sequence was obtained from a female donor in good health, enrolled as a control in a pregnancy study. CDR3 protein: CASSLEGGSNQPQHF. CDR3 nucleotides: TGCGCCAGCAGCTTGGAAGGAGGGAGCAATCAGCCCCAGCATTTT.